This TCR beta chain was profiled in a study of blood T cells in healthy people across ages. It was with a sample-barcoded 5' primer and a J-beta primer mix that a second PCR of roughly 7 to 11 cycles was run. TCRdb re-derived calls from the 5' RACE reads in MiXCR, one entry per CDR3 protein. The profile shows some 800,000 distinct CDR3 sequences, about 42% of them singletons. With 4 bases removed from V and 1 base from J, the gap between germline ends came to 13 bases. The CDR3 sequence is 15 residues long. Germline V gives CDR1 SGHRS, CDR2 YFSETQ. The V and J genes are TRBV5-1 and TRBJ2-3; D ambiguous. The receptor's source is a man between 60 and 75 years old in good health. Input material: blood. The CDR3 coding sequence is TGCGCCAGCAGCGAGTCTGGCCCTGGCACAGATACGCAGTATTTT. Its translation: CASSESGPGTDTQYF.